The 4 T cell receptor beta chains presented below share a single source sample, sequenced in a study of beta chain features in type 1 diabetes. Study-level points and caveats: Researchers report that Type 1 diabetes patients had moderately but significantly shorter TCRB CDR3s across all four CD4+ subsets.

Expressed TCRB transcripts were sequenced, since all the RNA that had been isolated was reverse transcribed. Method: immunoSEQ multiplex PCR; TCRdb's copy keeps in-frame clones and lacks some. In the table there are around 310,000 clones, roughly 14% of which are singletons. Their cognate antigens are unknown. The material sequenced was naive CD4+ T cells from blood. Receptors originate from a woman between 18 and 29 years old with type 1 diabetes.

This chain joins TRBV9 and TRBJ2-5; 7 bases map to TRBD2. The CDR3 has 15 residues. J gave up 5 bases and V 3 bases, and 10 bases lay outside the gene matches. Germline CDR1 and CDR2: SGDLS and YYNGEE. CDR3 amino acids: CASSETGLRVETQYF. CDR3 in DNA: TGTGCCAGCAGCGAAACGGGACTAAGGGTCGAGACCCAGTACTTC.

This clone was detected a few times. This chain links TRBV7-2 with TRBJ2-1, with 7 positions matching TRBD2. Germline-derived CDR1 and CDR2 are SGHTA and FQGNSA. The CDR3 length is 16 residues. J lost 7 bases, V lost 0 bases, and 9 bases had no gene match. CDR3 sequence: CASSLAGGGPWNEQFF. The CDR3 DNA reads TGTGCCAGCAGCTTAGCCGGGGGAGGGCCGTGGAATGAGCAGTTCTTC.

This clone has only a few counts. The chain employs TRBV2 and TRBJ2-3, with 9 positions matching TRBD2. Germline V lookup: CDR1 SNHLY, CDR2 FYNNEI. CDR3 length: 15 amino acids. Germline trimming cut 8 bases from V and 6 bases from J; bases unmatched to any gene: 12. CDR3 protein: CASQGLAGPRDTQYF. The CDR3 region has the DNA TGTGCCAGCCAAGGGCTAGCGGGACCGCGTGATACGCAGTATTTT.

The chain joins TRBV7-9 to TRBJ1-1; the D gene is possibly TRBD1 (5 bases). The V gene's germline CDR1 is SEHNR and CDR2 FQNEAQ (reference sequence). V lost 5 bases and J lost 3, with 10 bases in between. The CDR3 covers 13 residues. CDR3 coding DNA: TGTGCCAGCAGCCCCAGACAGTACACTGAAGCTTTCTTT. Amino acid sequence: CASSPRQYTEAFF.